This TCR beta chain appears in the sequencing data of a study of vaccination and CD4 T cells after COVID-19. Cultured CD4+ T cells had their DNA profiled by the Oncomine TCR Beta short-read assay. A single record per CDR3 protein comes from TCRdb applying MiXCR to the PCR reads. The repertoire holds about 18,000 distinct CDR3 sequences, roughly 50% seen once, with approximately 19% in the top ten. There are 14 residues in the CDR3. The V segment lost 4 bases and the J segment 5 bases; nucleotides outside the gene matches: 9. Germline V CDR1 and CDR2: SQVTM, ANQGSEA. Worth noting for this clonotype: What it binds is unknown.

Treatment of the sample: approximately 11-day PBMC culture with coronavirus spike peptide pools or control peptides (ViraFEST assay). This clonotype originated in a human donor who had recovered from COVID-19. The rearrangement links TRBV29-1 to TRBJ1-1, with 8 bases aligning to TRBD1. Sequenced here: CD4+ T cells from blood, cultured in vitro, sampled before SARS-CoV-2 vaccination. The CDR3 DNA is TGCAGCGTTGGGGACAGGCGCGGGGGGACTGAAGCTTTCTTT. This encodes CSVGDRRGGTEAFF. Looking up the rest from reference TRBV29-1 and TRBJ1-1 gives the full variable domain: SAVISQKPSRDICQRGTSLTIQCQVDSQVTMMFWYRQQPGQSLTLIATANQGSEATYESGFVIDKFPISRPNLTFSTLTVSNMSPEDSSIYLCSVGDRRGGTEAFFGQGTRLTVV.